This record covers a single T cell receptor beta chain. The sample holds a few counts of this clone. Its antigen has not been determined. For sequencing input, CVID and control samples contributed equivalent amounts of genomic DNA. For every sample, a 60 bp segment covering the rearranged TCRbeta CDR3 region was amplified and then sequenced. The immunoSEQ assay, a bias-corrected multiplex PCR combined with high-throughput sequencing, was used to amplify TCRbeta. The study's processing was this. Every unique nucleotide sequence was considered a clone and was annotated with V, D and J genes, copy number and frequency. Sequences were labeled productive if in frame, and non-productive if out of frame or containing stop codons. As previously described, clonality was calculated on the basis of Shannon's entropy. The predicted amino acid sequences of productive clones were used to derive mean CDR3 Kyte-Doolittle hydropathy. Hierarchical clustering of scaled V gene usage was performed with the R hclust function using Manhattan distance and complete linkage. Clone sharing by CDR3 amino acid sequence was assessed by resampling 12 repertoires per group over 100 rounds. Repertoires were searched for 70 published EBV-specific and around 240 published CMV-specific TCRbeta sequences. Analysis left out two CVID samples that produced under 10,000 sequences, so approximately 40 CVID repertoires remained. Not all clones reach the TCRdb copy of this immuneACCESS table, which keeps in-frame sequences only. Checked studies attribute under half of the gap to unresolved V genes and leave the rest unexplained. V, J and clone size are taken as reported in that table, and D and trimming were inferred from the DNA itself. The sample records some 50,000 clones, none occurring a single time. Roughly 1.8% of the sample is taken by the ten largest.

These data come from a study of T cell clonality in common variable immunodeficiency (dated by TCRdb to 2014 to 2015). Results and caveats for the whole study, not just this receptor: Even though DNA input was the same, control samples had an average of about 80,000 unique sequences each, compared with approximately 32,000 in CVID samples. Correlations between repertoire features and clinical complications were limited by patient heterogeneity within the CVID cohort. Increased TCRbeta clonality was found in CVID subjects compared with healthy controls (t-test p = 0.018), with the increase being most characteristic of about a third of subjects. According to the authors, figuring out what caused the increased clonality in CVID would require sequencing the repertoires of T cell subpopulations. Reportedly, TCRbeta sequences from CVID had fewer deletions and N-nucleotide insertions, and highly modified clones with 13 or more V deletions were absent from CVID. Healthy controls shared more TCRbeta clones with each other than CVID subjects shared among themselves (p < 0.0001).

Predominantly Caucasian heritage was noted among both the CVID patients and the healthy controls. Heparinized peripheral whole blood samples of about 4.5 to 8 ml were collected from each donor. Genomic DNA from adults with common variable immune deficiency (CVID) and from healthy adult controls was used for sequencing of TCRbeta CDR3 repertoires. The control group was made up of about 22 healthy adult volunteers (roughly ten male and roughly twelve female) whose ages ranged from roughly 23 to 70 years, with a mean age of nearly 35. Diluted blood was subjected to density centrifugation over Hypaque 1077 or Ficoll-Paque for isolation of peripheral blood mononuclear cells. Genomic DNA was obtained from unsorted mononuclear cells using either Qiagen column purification or a centrifugation-based method. The sequenced sample was peripheral blood mononuclear cells. The source of this sequence is a person aged 18 to 70 in good health.

Incomplete CDR3 DNA: TGTGCCAGTAGTACCCCAAAACTAGCGGGAGGGATCAATGAG. Its protein reads: CASSTPKLAGGINE. The whole CDR3 is CASSTPKLAGGINEQFF. This chain is built from TRBV19 and TRBJ2-1, and 13 junctional nucleotides match TRBD2. The read gets to within 3 residues of the CDR3 end, and the germline J gene fills in the rest. Unmatched junction bases come to 9, with V trimmed by 4 bases and J by 6 bases. Reading from cysteine to phenylalanine, the CDR3 counts 17 amino acids. The DNA covers only part of the CDR3, 42 bases in frame from base 1. CDR1 is given as LNHDA and CDR2 as SQIVND, both from the germline V gene (reference sequence).